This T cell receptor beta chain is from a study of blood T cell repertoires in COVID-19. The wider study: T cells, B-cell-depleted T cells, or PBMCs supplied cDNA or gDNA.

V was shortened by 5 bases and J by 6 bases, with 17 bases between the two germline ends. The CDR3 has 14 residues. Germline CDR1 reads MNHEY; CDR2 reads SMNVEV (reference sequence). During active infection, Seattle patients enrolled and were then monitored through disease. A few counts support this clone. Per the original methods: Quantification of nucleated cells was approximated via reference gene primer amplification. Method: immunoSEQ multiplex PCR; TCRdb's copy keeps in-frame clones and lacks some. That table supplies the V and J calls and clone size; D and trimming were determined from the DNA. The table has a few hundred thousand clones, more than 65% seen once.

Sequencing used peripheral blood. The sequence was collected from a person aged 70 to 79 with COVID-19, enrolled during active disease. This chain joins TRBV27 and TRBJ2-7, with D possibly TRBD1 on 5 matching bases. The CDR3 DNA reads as TGTGCCAGCAGTGCCCTCGGACAATCAGTCGAGCAGTACTTC. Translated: CASSALGQSVEQYF.